The clone carrying this T cell receptor (beta chain) was seen a few times. Its matching antigen is unknown. Germline V gives CDR1 SGHNT, CDR2 YENEEA. V lost 6 bases to trimming and J lost 5 bases; unmatched junction nucleotides: 4. The CDR3 is 14 amino acids. The data originate from a study of beta chain features in type 1 diabetes. Study context: Over all samples combined, 90 million to 140 million sorted cells were examined.

Expressed TCRB transcripts were sequenced because the isolated RNA had all been reverse transcribed beforehand. TCRdb's table, derived via immunoSEQ multiplex PCR, lists solely in-frame clones and lacks some. The sample holds over 100,000 clones; 15% to 20% are singletons and the top ten take roughly 2.5%. General study points: Among type 1 diabetes patients, VDJ junctions had fewer insertions and more deletions. Within the patient group, naive, central memory and Treg TCRB repertoires appeared more similar to each other than within healthy donors. Across all four CD4+ subsets, people with type 1 diabetes showed modestly shorter TCRB CDR3s.

The rearrangement links TRBV11-3 to TRBJ1-6, with 7 bases matching TRBD1. The sequence was collected from a young man with type 1 diabetes. Sequences were obtained from central memory CD4+ T cells from blood. The CDR3 sequence: CASRKQGNNSPLHF. Written as DNA, the CDR3 is TGTGCCAGCAGGAAACAGGGGAATAATTCACCCCTCCACTTT.